The 10 T cell receptor beta chains below all came from one sample that was sequenced in a study of blood T cells in healthy people across ages. A second PCR of roughly 7 to 11 cycles used a sample-barcoded 5' primer and a J-beta primer mix. From the 5' RACE reads, TCRdb called clonotypes with MiXCR, one entry per CDR3 protein. Of about 1.1 million distinct CDR3 sequences listed, about two fifths are singletons. Sequencing input: blood. The origin of the receptors is a man younger than 35 in good health.

This clonotype was recorded a few times. This sequence joins TRBV5-1 and TRBJ2-1; maybe TRBD1 (5 bases). Germline assignment: CDR1 SGHRS and CDR2 YFSETQ. The CDR3 has 13 amino acids. V lost 3 bases and J 9 bases, leaving 13 bases between the germline ends. Here the CDR3 reads CASSSGSGGEQFF. Here the CDR3 DNA reads TGCGCCAGCAGCTCAGGGTCGGGCGGTGAGCAGTTCTTC.

The J gene is TRBJ2-3, the V gene TRBV24-1; possibly TRBD1 or TRBD2 for D (5 bases each). The CDR3 length is 11 residues. Trimming took 6 bases from V and 6 from J, leaving 6 bases between them. Germline lookup yields CDR1 KGHDR and CDR2 SFDVKD. DNA for the CDR3: TGTGCCACCAGTTGGGGGGATACGCAGTATTTT. This translates into CATSWGDTQYF.

CDR3 nucleotides: TGCAGCGTCCGGGCCGAACCTAATGAAAAACTGTTTTTT. Protein sequence: CSVRAEPNEKLFF. V gene TRBV20-1 combines with J gene TRBJ1-4; D is ambiguous. Germline V gene sequence: CDR1 DFQATT, CDR2 SNEGSKA (reference sequence). This CDR3 region has 13 residues.

The rearrangement joins TRBV4-3 to TRBJ2-3; 8 bases are shared with TRBD2. V lost 4 bases, J lost 5 bases, and 17 bases stayed unmatched. Germline assignment: CDR1 LGHNA and CDR2 YSLEER. The CDR3 loop spans 18 amino acids. CDR3 region: CASSPTSSPGAGGDTQYF. CDR3 coding DNA: TGCGCCAGCAGCCCAACATCCTCCCCGGGGGCGGGGGGAGATACGCAGTATTTT.

This clonotype was detected ten times or more. This chain uses TRBV7-9 with TRBJ2-7; D gene uncertain. CDR1 and CDR2 (germline): SEHNR, FQNEAQ (reference sequence). The CDR3 runs 13 residues. The V end was cut by 2 bases, the J end by 2 bases, with 7 bases between. The chain's CDR3 is CASSLRAAYEQYF. CDR3 nucleotides: TGTGCCAGCAGCTTACGGGCGGCCTACGAGCAGTACTTC.

There are a few counts of this clonotype. The rearrangement links TRBV5-1 to TRBJ2-2; the D gene is possibly TRBD2 (6 bases). CDR1 and CDR2 from the germline V gene are SGHRS and YFSETQ. The V end lost 2 bases, the J end lost 4 bases, and 9 bases lay between the germline ends. The CDR3 runs 14 residues. The DNA of the CDR3 is TGCGCCAGCAGCTTCCTAGCGACCACCGGGGAGCTGTTTTTT. Translated, it gives CASSFLATTGELFF. The full variable domain, rest sourced from reference TRBV5-1 and TRBJ2-2, is KAGVTQTPRYLIKTRGQQVTLSCSPISGHRSVSWYQQTPGQGLQFLFEYFSETQRNKGNFPGRFSGRQFSNSRSEMNVSTLELGDSALYLCASSFLATTGELFFGEGSRLTVL.

The chain recombines TRBV29-1 with TRBJ2-2; D unclear. Per germline, CDR1 SQVTM and CDR2 ANQGSEA. The V and J ends lost 4 bases and 3 bases respectively, with 9 bases between them. This CDR3 comprises 13 residues. CDR3 sequence: CSVASRYTGELFF. The DNA of the CDR3 is TGCAGCGTTGCATCCAGATACACCGGGGAGCTGTTTTTT.

This chain joins TRBV7-2 and TRBJ1-6; a weak D match, TRBD1 (6 bases). CDR3 length: 15 amino acids. V gave up 5 bases and J gave up 7 bases, with 15 bases separating them. In germline, CDR1 is SGHTA, CDR2 FQGNSA. CDR3 protein: CASSEQGGWNSPLHF. The CDR3 DNA reads TGTGCCAGCAGCGAACAAGGGGGATGGAATTCACCCCTCCACTTT.

The chain employs TRBV6-6 and TRBJ1-1, with 7 nucleotides matching TRBD1. CDR3 size: 13 residues. V lost 8 bases, J lost 0 bases, and 3 bases stayed unmatched. CDR1 and CDR2 (germline): MNHNY, SVGAGI (reference sequence). CDR3 sequence: CASGTDLNTEAFF. The DNA of the CDR3 is TGTGCCAGCGGGACAGACCTGAACACTGAAGCTTTCTTT.

This clonotype was counted once. The CDR3 DNA sequence: TGTGCCAGCATCCTACAAGGGCTGAACACTGAAGCTTTCTTT. It translates to CASILQGLNTEAFF. This rearrangement joins TRBV12-3 or TRBV12-4 to TRBJ1-1; D unresolved. The CDR3 sequence is 14 residues long. The V end lost 7 bases, the J end lost 0 bases, and 12 bases lay between the germline ends.